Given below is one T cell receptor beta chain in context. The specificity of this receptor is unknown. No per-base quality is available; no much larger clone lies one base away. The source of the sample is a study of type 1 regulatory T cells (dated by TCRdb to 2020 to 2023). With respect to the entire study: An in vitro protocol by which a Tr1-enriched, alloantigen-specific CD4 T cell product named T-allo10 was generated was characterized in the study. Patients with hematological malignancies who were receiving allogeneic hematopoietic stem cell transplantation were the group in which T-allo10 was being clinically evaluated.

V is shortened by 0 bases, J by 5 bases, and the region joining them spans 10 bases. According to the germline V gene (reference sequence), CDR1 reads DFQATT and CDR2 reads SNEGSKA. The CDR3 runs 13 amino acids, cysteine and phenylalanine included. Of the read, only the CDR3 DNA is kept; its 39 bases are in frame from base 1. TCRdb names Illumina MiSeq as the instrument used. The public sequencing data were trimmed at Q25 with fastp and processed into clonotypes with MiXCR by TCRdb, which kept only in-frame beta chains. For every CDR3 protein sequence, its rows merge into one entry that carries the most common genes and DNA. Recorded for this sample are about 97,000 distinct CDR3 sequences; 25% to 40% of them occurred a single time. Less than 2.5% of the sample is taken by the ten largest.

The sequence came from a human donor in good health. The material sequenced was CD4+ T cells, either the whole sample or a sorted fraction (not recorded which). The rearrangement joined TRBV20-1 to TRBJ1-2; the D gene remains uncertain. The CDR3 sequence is CSARERIPYGYTF. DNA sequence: TGCAGTGCTAGAGAGAGGATCCCTTATGGCTACACCTTC.